This section outlines one T cell receptor (beta chain) sequence together with its context. V shed 5 bases and J shed 1 base, with 8 bases lying between them. This CDR3 has 13 amino acids. CDR1 and CDR2 (germline): LNHDA, SQIVND (reference sequence). The sample is drawn from a study of blood T cell repertoires in COVID-19. In the study overall: Acute-phase and convalescent COVID-19 samples originated in the United States, Italy and Spain.

Measured with immunoSEQ multiplex PCR; TCRdb has only the in-frame clones, and not every one. Of about 97,000 clones in the sample, roughly nine tenths were seen once. Material for sequencing was peripheral blood. The V gene is TRBV19, the J gene TRBJ1-1, with D perhaps TRBD1 (5 bases). The clonotype originates from a man aged 50 or older with acute or convalescent COVID-19. In DNA form, the CDR3 reads TGTGCCAGTAGTCCAAGGGGGAACACTGAAGCTTTCTTT. Translating it yields CASSPRGNTEAFF.